This entry lists 18 T cell receptor beta chains sequenced from one sample in a study of human T cells and chemical hapten exposure. MiXCR, run by TCRdb on the RACE reads, gives a single entry per CDR3 protein. The sample contains just over 95,000 distinct CDR3 sequences, 25% to 35% of which appear only once. Regarding time point: patch test 3, about 24 weeks after DPC sensitization. Treatment given: therapeutic diphenylcyclopropenone sensitization with weekly scalp DPC. The material was whole blood, obtained in connection with sensitization to the hapten diphenylcyclopropenone (DPC). The source is a man aged 40-55 years with alopecia areata. Some clones in this sample may be carry-over from other donors' samples.

The V call is TRBV5-1, the J call TRBJ2-7; 7 nucleotides align to TRBD1. The J segment lost 2 bases and the V segment lost 4 bases, leaving 3 bases of the junction unmatched. Germline V gives CDR1 SGHRS, CDR2 YFSETQ. The CDR3 length is 13 residues. The CDR3 is CASSPDRAYEQYF. The CDR3 DNA reads TGCGCCAGCAGCCCCGACAGGGCCTACGAGCAGTACTTC.

This clonotype was detected only a few times. This sequence joins TRBV12-3 or TRBV12-4 and TRBJ2-1; D may be TRBD1 (6 bases). Between the trimmed V and J ends, which lost 7 bases and 12 bases, there was a span of 16 bases. The CDR3 sequence is 12 residues long. CDR3 region: CASTPSRGGQFF. CDR3 nucleotides: TGTGCCAGCACCCCTTCCAGAGGGGGGCAGTTCTTC.

This clonotype was seen only a few times. The chain uses TRBV6-5 and TRBJ2-7, with D possibly called TRBD1 or TRBD2 (5 bases each). The length of the CDR3 is 14 residues. Per germline, CDR1 MNHEY and CDR2 SVGAGI. With 7 bases removed from V and 0 bases from J, the gap between germline ends came to 13 bases. Here the CDR3 reads CASTPGASSYEQYF. CDR3 in DNA: TGTGCCAGCACTCCCGGGGCAAGCTCCTACGAGCAGTACTTC.

The chain combines TRBV18 with TRBJ1-6, with D perhaps TRBD1 (5 bases). In germline, CDR1 is KGHSH, CDR2 LQKENI. This CDR3 comprises 15 residues. Trimming stripped 3 bases from V and 5 bases from J, with 11 bases between. DNA of the CDR3: TGTGCCAGCTCACCTTTAGGGGAGGATAATTCACCCCTCCACTTT. It specifies CASSPLGEDNSPLHF.

The rearrangement uses TRBV13 and TRBJ2-2; D could derive from TRBD1 or TRBD2 (5 bases each). CDR3 length: 14 amino acids. Germline V gene lookup returns CDR1 PRHDT and CDR2 FYEKMQ (reference sequence). Deletions cut 3 bases from V and 5 bases from J, with 10 bases between. CDR3 sequence: CASSFRGRTGELFF. CDR3 sequence (DNA): TGTGCCAGCAGCTTCCGGGGCAGGACCGGGGAGCTGTTTTTT.

This clonotype appeared a few times. This sequence joins TRBV9 and TRBJ2-1; TRBD2 matches 12 bases. Germline values: CDR1 SGDLS, CDR2 YYNGEE. This CDR3 is built from 15 residues. Trimming removed 4 bases from V and 7 bases from J; junction bases left unmatched: 6. CDR3 in amino acids: CASSPTSGRWNEQFF. For the CDR3, the DNA is TGTGCCAGCAGCCCAACTAGCGGGAGGTGGAATGAGCAGTTCTTC.

The chain uses TRBV2 and TRBJ2-5; 8 nucleotides line up with TRBD1. Per germline, CDR1 SNHLY and CDR2 FYNNEI. With 6 bases clipped from V and 5 bases from J, the junction kept 2 bases outside the gene matches. The CDR3 consists of 12 residues. The chain's CDR3 is CASRDRAETQYF. As DNA, the CDR3 is TGTGCCAGCAGGGACAGGGCTGAGACCCAGTACTTC. The complete variable domain, with remaining parts taken from reference TRBV2 and TRBJ2-5, reads EPEVTQTPSHQVTQMGQEVILRCVPISNHLYFYWYRQILGQKVEFLVSFYNNEISEKSEIFDDQFSVERPDGSNFTLKIRSTKLEDSAMYFCASRDRAETQYFGPGTRLLVL.

V and J are TRBV4-3 and TRBJ2-1; TRBD2 aligns across 10 bases. The CDR3 is 16 residues long. Trimming cost V 6 bases and J 2 bases; bases outside gene matches: 7. Germline V gene sequence: CDR1 LGHNA, CDR2 YSLEER. The CDR3 nucleotides read TGCGCCAGCAGTCGCACTAGCGGGAAACCCTACAATGAGCAGTTCTTC. Amino acids: CASSRTSGKPYNEQFF.

This clonotype occurred a few times. The chain uses TRBV18 and TRBJ1-3; D gene unclear. From germline, CDR1 is KGHSH and CDR2 LQKENI. This CDR3 comprises 13 residues. V lost 3 bases, J lost 8 bases, and 11 bases lay in between. In DNA form, the CDR3 reads TGTGCCAGCTCACCGAAGAGACGGGACACCATATATTTT. This translates into CASSPKRRDTIYF.

In DNA form, the CDR3 reads TGTGCCAGCAGCTTAGAGGGGGCCCTGTATAGCAATCAGCCCCAGCATTTT. The encoded protein is CASSLEGALYSNQPQHF. This rearrangement joins TRBV7-8 to TRBJ1-5; 7 nucleotides match TRBD1. The ends lost 1 base at V and 0 bases at J; junction bases unmatched: 6. Germline V gene data show CDR1 as SGHVS and CDR2 as FQNEAQ. The CDR3 extends over 17 amino acids.

This clonotype was seen more than once but under ten times. The genes are TRBV29-1 and TRBJ2-1; 10 bases map to TRBD2. V shed 7 bases, J shed 7 bases, and the junction held 7 bases outside the gene matches. Germline values: CDR1 SQVTM, CDR2 ANQGSEA. The CDR3 has 13 amino acids. The DNA of the CDR3 is TGCAGCGCCCTAGCGGGAGTAGGGAATGAGCAGTTCTTC. As protein: CSALAGVGNEQFF.

A few counts support this clonotype. This chain links TRBV7-2 with TRBJ2-1; D unclear. V lost 3 bases and J lost 4, with 7 bases in between. Germline values: CDR1 SGHTA, CDR2 FQGNSA. This CDR3 is built from 13 residues. For the CDR3, the DNA is TGTGCCAGCAGCTTCGACTTATACAATGAGCAGTTCTTC. This translates into CASSFDLYNEQFF.

In this sample, this clonotype turned up a few times. This rearrangement joins TRBV20-1 to TRBJ2-1, with 11 bases lining up with TRBD2. The V segment lost 6 bases and the J segment 4 bases; nucleotides outside the gene matches: 5. The length of the CDR3 is 14 residues. Germline CDR1 is DFQATT and CDR2 is SNEGSKA (reference sequence). The CDR3 DNA follows: TGCAGTGCCCCGACTAGCGGGGCGTACAATGAGCAGTTCTTC. Its translation: CSAPTSGAYNEQFF.

This rearrangement joins TRBV12-3 or TRBV12-4 to TRBJ2-7; D not certain. V was trimmed by 6 bases and J by 3 bases, leaving 12 bases between them. This CDR3 is built from 13 residues. The CDR3 DNA sequence: TGTGCCAGCAGCAAAGACCTGAACTACGAGCAGTACTTC. Translating it yields CASSKDLNYEQYF.

This chain links TRBV20-1 with TRBJ2-3, with D possibly TRBD1 on 5 matching bases. Germline lookup yields CDR1 DFQATT and CDR2 SNEGSKA (reference sequence). The length of the CDR3 is 16 residues. V was trimmed by 5 bases and J by 4 bases, leaving 22 bases between them. The CDR3 DNA reads TGCAGTGCTGAAGACCCCGGTTATGGGGCCCCAGATACGCAGTATTTT. Translated: CSAEDPGYGAPDTQYF.

The rearrangement links TRBV6-4 to TRBJ2-2; D is ambiguous. The V and J ends lost 5 bases and 8 bases respectively, with 12 bases between them. CDR3 size: 13 residues. The germline gives CDR1 MRHNA, CDR2 SNTAGT. The CDR3 bases are TGTGCCAGCAGTCCGCAAGCTCTGGGGGAGCTGTTTTTT. Translated: CASSPQALGELFF.

This clonotype was seen a handful of times. The rearrangement links TRBV29-1 to TRBJ1-5; weak D call: TRBD1 (5 bases). The V end was cut by 6 bases, the J end by 4 bases, with 19 bases between. The CDR3 runs to 15 residues. CDR1 and CDR2 from the germline V gene are SQVTM and ANQGSEA. CDR3 residues: CSVQKGWGENQPQHF. DNA for the CDR3: TGCAGCGTACAAAAGGGTTGGGGGGAAAATCAGCCCCAGCATTTT. Using reference TRBV29-1 and TRBJ1-5 for the parts outside the CDR3, the full variable domain is SAVISQKPSRDICQRGTSLTIQCQVDSQVTMMFWYRQQPGQSLTLIATANQGSEATYESGFVIDKFPISRPNLTFSTLTVSNMSPEDSSIYLCSVQKGWGENQPQHFGDGTRLSIL.

The chain couples TRBV9 to TRBJ2-1, with 7 bases lining up with TRBD1. The V gene's germline CDR1 is SGDLS and CDR2 YYNGEE. This CDR3 is built from 15 residues. Germline trimming cut 3 bases from V and 6 bases from J; bases unmatched to any gene: 9. In nucleotides, the CDR3 is TGTGCCAGCAGCGCCGAGACAGGGTGTGGCAATGAGCAGTTCTTC. Translating it yields CASSAETGCGNEQFF.